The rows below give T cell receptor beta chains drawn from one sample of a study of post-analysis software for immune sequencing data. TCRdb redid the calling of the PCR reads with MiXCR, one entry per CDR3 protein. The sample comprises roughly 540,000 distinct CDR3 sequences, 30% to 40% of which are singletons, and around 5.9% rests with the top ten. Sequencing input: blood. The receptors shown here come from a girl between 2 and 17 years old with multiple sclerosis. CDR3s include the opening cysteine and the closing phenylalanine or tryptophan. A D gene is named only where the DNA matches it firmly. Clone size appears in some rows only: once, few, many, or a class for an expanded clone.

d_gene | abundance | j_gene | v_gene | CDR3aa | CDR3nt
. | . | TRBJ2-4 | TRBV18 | CASSPLFLAKNIQYF | TGTGCCAGCTCACCACTGTTTTTAGCCAAAAACATTCAGTACTTC
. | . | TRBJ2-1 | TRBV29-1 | CSVFGTNYEQFF | TGCAGCGTCTTCGGGACAAATTACGAGCAGTTCTTC
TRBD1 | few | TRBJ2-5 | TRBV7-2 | CASSLGTGPYNEQYF | TGTGCCAGCAGCTTAGGGACAGGTCCTTACAATGAGCAGTACTTC
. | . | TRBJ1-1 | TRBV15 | CATSRVSGYDTEAFF | TGTGCCACCAGCAGAGTCTCAGGGTATGACACTGAAGCTTTCTTT
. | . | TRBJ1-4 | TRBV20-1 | CSARDSVRGQANEKRFF | TGCAGTGCTAGAGATTCGGTCAGGGGACAAGCTAATGAAAAACGGTTTTTT
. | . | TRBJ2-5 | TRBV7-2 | CASSSDLQETQYF | TGTGCCAGCAGCTCCGACTTGCAGGAGACCCAGTACTTC
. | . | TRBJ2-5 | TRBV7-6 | CASSFTPTETQYF | TGTGCCAGCAGCTTTACTCCCACGGAGACCCAGTACTTC
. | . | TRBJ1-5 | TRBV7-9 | CASSFPGVGQPQHF | TGTGCCAGCAGCTTTCCTGGGGTTGGGCAGCCCCAGCATTTT
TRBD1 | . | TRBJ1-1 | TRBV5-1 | CASSGTGDTEAFF | TGCGCCAGTAGCGGGACAGGGGACACTGAAGCTTTCTTT
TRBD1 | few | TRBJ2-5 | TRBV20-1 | CSAEDGTGEETQYF | TGCAGTGCTGAGGACGGGACAGGGGAAGAGACCCAGTACTTC
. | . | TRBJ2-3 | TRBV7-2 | CASSLIGGFTDTQYF | TGTGCCAGCAGCTTAATTGGAGGGTTCACAGATACGCAGTATTTT
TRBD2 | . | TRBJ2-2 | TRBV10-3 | CAISSSGANTGELFF | TGTGCCATCAGTTCTAGCGGAGCGAACACCGGGGAGCTGTTTTTT
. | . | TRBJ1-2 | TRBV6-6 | CASSHSSISANYGYTF | TGTGCCAGCAGTCACTCCTCGATCAGCGCGAACTATGGCTACACCTTC
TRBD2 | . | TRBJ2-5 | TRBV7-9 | CASSYASGGQETQYF | TGTGCCAGCAGCTACGCTAGCGGGGGGCAGGAGACCCAGTACTTC
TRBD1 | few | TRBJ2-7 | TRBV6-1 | CASSPRDRRHYEQYF | TGTGCCAGCAGTCCACGGGACAGGCGCCACTACGAGCAGTACTTC
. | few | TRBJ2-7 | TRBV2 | CASMEGPSYEQYF | TGTGCCAGCATGGAGGGACCCTCCTACGAGCAGTACTTC
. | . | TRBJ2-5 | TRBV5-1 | CASSQGLPQETQYF | TGCGCCAGCAGCCAGGGACTTCCTCAAGAGACCCAGTACTTC
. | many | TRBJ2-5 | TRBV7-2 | CASSLEGRTQYF | TGTGCCAGCAGCTTAGAAGGTCGGACCCAGTACTTC
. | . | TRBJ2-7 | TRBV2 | CASNGRNEQYF | TGTGCCAGCAACGGAAGGAACGAGCAGTACTTC
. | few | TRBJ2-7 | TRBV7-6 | CASSSGDTSYEQYF | TGTGCCAGCAGCTCAGGGGACACTTCCTACGAGCAGTACTTC
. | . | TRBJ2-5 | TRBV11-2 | CASSLLVGLGETQYF | TGTGCCAGCAGCTTACTAGTGGGGCTTGGGGAGACCCAGTACTTC
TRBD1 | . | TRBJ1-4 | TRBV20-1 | CSAKKDRAFNEKLFF | TGCAGTGCCAAGAAGGACAGGGCCTTTAATGAAAAACTGTTTTTT
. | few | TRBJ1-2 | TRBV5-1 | CASSLDLGRGDYGYTF | TGCGCCAGCAGCTTAGACTTGGGACGCGGAGACTATGGCTACACCTTC
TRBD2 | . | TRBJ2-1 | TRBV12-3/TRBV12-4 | CASTFGLARPLYQFF | TGTGCCAGCACCTTTGGACTAGCGAGGCCCCTCTACCAGTTCTTC
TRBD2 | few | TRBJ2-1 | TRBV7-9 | CASSWTSGGAGEQFF | TGTGCCAGCAGCTGGACTAGCGGGGGGGCCGGTGAGCAGTTCTTC
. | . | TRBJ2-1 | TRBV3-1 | CASSQVSRGLSYNEQFF | TGTGCCAGCAGCCAGGTGAGCCGGGGGCTTTCCTACAATGAGCAGTTCTTC
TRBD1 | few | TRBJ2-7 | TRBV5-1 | CASSPTYRGLSSYEQYF | TGCGCCAGCAGCCCCACCTACAGGGGTCTAAGCTCCTACGAGCAGTACTTC
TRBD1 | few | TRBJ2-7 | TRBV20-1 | CSARDPRQGQYDEQYF | TGCAGTGCTAGAGACCCACGACAGGGGCAGTACGACGAGCAGTACTTC
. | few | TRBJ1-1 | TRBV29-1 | CSVEGAGAFTEAFF | TGCAGCGTTGAAGGGGCGGGGGCCTTTACTGAAGCTTTCTTT
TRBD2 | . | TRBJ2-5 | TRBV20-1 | CSARPGTSGTETQYF | TGCAGTGCTAGGCCCGGGACTAGCGGTACGGAGACCCAGTACTTC
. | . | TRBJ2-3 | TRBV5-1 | CASSLAGGASPTDTQYF | TGCGCCAGCAGCTTGGCGGGCGGGGCTAGCCCGACGGATACGCAGTATTTT
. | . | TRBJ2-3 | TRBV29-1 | CSVGRGASFADTQYF | TGCAGCGTAGGCCGGGGGGCGAGTTTCGCAGATACGCAGTATTTT
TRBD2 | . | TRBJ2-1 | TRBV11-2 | CASSVGLAGAYNEQFF | TGTGCCAGCAGCGTAGGACTAGCGGGCGCTTACAATGAGCAGTTCTTC
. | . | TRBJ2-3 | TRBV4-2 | CASSQVGVLGKGDTDTQYF | TGTGCCAGCAGCCAAGTTGGGGTCTTGGGGAAGGGGGACACAGATACGCAGTATTTT
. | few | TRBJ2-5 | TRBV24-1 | CATSDFPRVQETQYF | TGTGCCACCAGTGATTTCCCAAGGGTACAAGAGACCCAGTACTTC
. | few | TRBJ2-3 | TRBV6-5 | CASSYSVLQADTQYF | TGTGCCAGCAGTTACTCGGTGCTGCAGGCAGATACGCAGTATTTT
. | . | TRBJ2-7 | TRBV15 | CATSRGFSKGYEQYF | TGTGCCACCAGCAGAGGCTTTAGTAAGGGCTACGAGCAGTACTTC
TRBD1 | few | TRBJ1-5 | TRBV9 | CASSEGPGTGARGGDQPQHF | TGTGCCAGCAGCGAGGGTCCTGGGACAGGGGCTCGCGGTGGAGATCAGCCCCAGCATTTT
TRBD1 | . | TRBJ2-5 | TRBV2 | CYQRRGRLVDEQYF | TGTTACCAGCGCAGGGGGCGACTTGTAGATGAGCAGTACTTC
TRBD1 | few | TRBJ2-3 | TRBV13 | CASSLGWQGAPTGTDTQYF | TGTGCCAGCAGCTTAGGATGGCAGGGGGCTCCCACCGGGACAGATACGCAGTATTTT
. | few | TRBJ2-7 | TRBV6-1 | CATQAGLSYEQYF | TGTGCCACCCAGGCGGGGCTTTCCTACGAGCAGTACTTC
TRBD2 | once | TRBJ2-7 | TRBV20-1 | CSARTSGEYEQYF | TGCAGTGCTAGGACTAGCGGGGAATACGAGCAGTACTTC
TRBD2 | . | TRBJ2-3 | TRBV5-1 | CASSLVLAGLTDTQYF | TGCGCCAGCAGCTTGGTGCTAGCGGGCCTCACAGATACGCAGTATTTT